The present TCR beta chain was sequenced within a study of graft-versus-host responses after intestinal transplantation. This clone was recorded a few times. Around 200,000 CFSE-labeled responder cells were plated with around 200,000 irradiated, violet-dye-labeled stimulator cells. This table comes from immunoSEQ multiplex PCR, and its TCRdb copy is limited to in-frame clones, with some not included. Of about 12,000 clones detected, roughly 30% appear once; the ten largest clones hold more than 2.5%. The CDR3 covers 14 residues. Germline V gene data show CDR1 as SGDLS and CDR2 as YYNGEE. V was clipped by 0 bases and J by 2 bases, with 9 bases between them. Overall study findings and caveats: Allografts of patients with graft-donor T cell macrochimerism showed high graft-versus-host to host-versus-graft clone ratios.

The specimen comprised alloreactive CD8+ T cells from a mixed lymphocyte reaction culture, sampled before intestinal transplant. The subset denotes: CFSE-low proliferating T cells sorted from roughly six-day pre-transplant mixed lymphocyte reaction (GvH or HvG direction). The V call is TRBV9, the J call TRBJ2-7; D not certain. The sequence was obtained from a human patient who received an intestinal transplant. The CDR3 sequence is CASSVGGNPYEQYF. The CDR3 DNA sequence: TGTGCCAGCAGCGTAGGAGGTAACCCCTACGAGCAGTACTTC.